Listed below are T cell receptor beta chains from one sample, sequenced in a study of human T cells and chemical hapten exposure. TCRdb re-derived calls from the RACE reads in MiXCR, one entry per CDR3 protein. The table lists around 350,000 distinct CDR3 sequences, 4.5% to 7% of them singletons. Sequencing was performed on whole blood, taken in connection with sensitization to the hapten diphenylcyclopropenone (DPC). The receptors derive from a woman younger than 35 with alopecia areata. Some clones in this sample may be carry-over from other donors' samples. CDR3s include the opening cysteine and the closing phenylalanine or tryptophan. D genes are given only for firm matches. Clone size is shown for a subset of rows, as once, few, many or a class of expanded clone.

TGTGCCAGCAGCGCCACGGGACTAGCGGGGGCCACAGATACGCAGTATTTT CASSATGLAGATDTQYF TRBJ2-3 TRBD2 TRBV11-2 NA
TGCGCCAGCAGTGAGGGGATGTTGGGAGGCTACACCTTC CASSEGMLGGYTF TRBJ1-2 NA TRBV10-2 many
TGTGCCAGCAGTTACATCTCTAGCGGGGGAGAGACCCAGTACTTC CASSYISSGGETQYF TRBJ2-5 TRBD2 TRBV6-5 many
TGCAGCGTTGAAATCGGGGGGCGCGGAATACCACTAGGCCAAGAGACCCAGTACTTC CSVEIGGRGIPLGQETQYF TRBJ2-5 NA TRBV29-1 few
TGTGCCATCAGTGAGCCAAGGGTCCCTGGGGCCAACGTCCTGACTTTC CAISEPRVPGANVLTF TRBJ2-6 NA TRBV10-3 few
TGTGCCAGCAGCTGGAGGTGGCTGGGGGAGGCAGATACGCAGTATTTT CASSWRWLGEADTQYF TRBJ2-3 NA TRBV7-2 NA
TGTGCCAGCAGTCGTACTACAGGGGTAGTCACTGAAGCTTTCTTT CASSRTTGVVTEAFF TRBJ1-1 TRBD1 TRBV11-2 many
TGCGCCAGCAGCTTGGCCCCGAACTATGGCTACACCTTC CASSLAPNYGYTF TRBJ1-2 NA TRBV5-1 many
TGTGCCAGCAGTTTTGACAGTAGCAATCAGCCCCAGCATTTT CASSFDSSNQPQHF TRBJ1-5 NA TRBV12-3/TRBV12-4 many
TGTGCCAGCAGCAGACAGGGGACTGGGGCCAACGTCCTGACTTTC CASSRQGTGANVLTF TRBJ2-6 TRBD1 TRBV5-4 many
TGTGCCAGCAATCGAGGGGCCGCAGGCGGGGAGCTGTTTTTT CASNRGAAGGELFF TRBJ2-2 NA TRBV6-2/TRBV6-3 NA
TGTGCCAGCAGTTTGACCGGGACTAGTGGAGGGGAGACCCAGTACTTC CASSLTGTSGGETQYF TRBJ2-5 TRBD2 TRBV27 few
TGTGCCAGCAGACCTGGGACGGATAGCAATCAGCCCCAGCATTTT CASRPGTDSNQPQHF TRBJ1-5 NA TRBV28 many
TGTGCCAGCAGAGAAACTAGAACGCGCCCCGAGTGG CASRETRTRPEW TRBJ2-3 NA TRBV12-3/TRBV12-4 NA
TGTGCCAGCACACGGAGCTCCTATAATTCACCCCTCCACTTT CASTRSSYNSPLHF TRBJ1-6 NA TRBV6-2/TRBV6-3 few
TGTGCCGGAACCGGGACACGGGATGAAAAACTGTTTTTT CAGTGTRDEKLFF TRBJ1-4 NA TRBV2 NA
TGTGCCAGCAGTTACTCTTTAGGTGACTCGATGAACACCGGGGAGCTGTTTTTT CASSYSLGDSMNTGELFF TRBJ2-2 NA TRBV6-5 many
TGTGCCAGCAGCTTCTCGACAGGGAGGGAGCAGTACTTC CASSFSTGREQYF TRBJ2-7 NA TRBV5-6 few
TGCAGCTTCATCGGACAGTTGAACACTGAAGCTTTCTTT CSFIGQLNTEAFF TRBJ1-1 NA TRBV29-1 NA
TGTGCCAGCAGCTTGTCGACAGGGCTTTCCTACAATGAGCAGTTCTTC CASSLSTGLSYNEQFF TRBJ2-1 TRBD1 TRBV7-6 NA
TGTGCCAGCACCACCCCCGGTTCACCCCTCCACTTT CASTTPGSPLHF TRBJ1-6 NA TRBV27 many
TGCAGTGCTAGAGCAGACAACCGGAACACTGAAGCTTTCTTT CSARADNRNTEAFF TRBJ1-1 NA TRBV20-1 NA
TGTGCCAGCAGCAAGGGGACAGGGGACACCGGGGAGCTGTTTTTT CASSKGTGDTGELFF TRBJ2-2 NA TRBV21-1 few
TGTGCCAGCAGCGTACGGGGCCTACTGGACATTCAGTACTTC CASSVRGLLDIQYF TRBJ2-4 NA TRBV7-9 few
TGCGCCAGCAGGTCTACTATACAGGGGCAAGATACGCAGTATTTT CASRSTIQGQDTQYF TRBJ2-3 TRBD1 TRBV5-1 few